The 15 T cell receptor beta chains below all came from one sample that was sequenced in a study of CD8 T cells in Susac syndrome. The RNA input was roughly 0.45 to 1 ug, and it was reverse transcribed with random hexamers. Via MiXCR, TCRdb re-called the immunoSEQ multiplex PCR reads, giving one row per CDR3 protein. In the table there are about 120,000 distinct CDR3 sequences, around 96% of which are singletons. The sample was CD4+ T cells from PBMCs. The receptors come from a human donor with Susac syndrome.

The chain carries TRBV29-1 and TRBJ2-3, with D uncertain. The CDR3 runs to 13 residues. Germline V gene lookup returns CDR1 SQVTM and CDR2 ANQGSEA. V was clipped by 4 bases and J by 4 bases, with 12 bases between them. DNA of the CDR3: TGCAGCGTTGGTAGCCGTTACGCAGATACGCAGTATTTT. Residues: CSVGSRYADTQYF.

This chain joins TRBV9 and TRBJ2-7; D possibly uses TRBD1 or TRBD2 (8 bases each). The germline gives CDR1 SGDLS, CDR2 YYNGEE. The CDR3 totals 15 residues. The ends were cut back, 4 bases at V and 0 bases at J, with 14 bases in the middle. CDR3 sequence reads: CASSRGGTGSYEQYF. The CDR3 bases are TGTGCCAGCAGCCGGGGGGGGACAGGCTCCTACGAGCAGTACTTC.

As DNA, the CDR3 is TGTGCCAGCAGCTTGGATCAGTCCGGGGAGCTGTTTTTT. This translates into CASSLDQSGELFF. This sequence joins TRBV5-4 and TRBJ2-2, with D uncertain. V shed 0 bases and J shed 6 bases, with 6 bases lying between them. The CDR3 has 13 residues. Per germline, CDR1 SGHNT and CDR2 YYREEE (reference sequence).

The rearrangement uses TRBV20-1 and TRBJ2-1; TRBD1 is a possible D gene (6 bases). CDR3 size: 15 residues. V was cut by 3 bases and J by 0 bases, with 12 bases left in between. Germline lookup yields CDR1 DFQATT and CDR2 SNEGSKA (reference sequence). The CDR3 DNA follows: TGCAGTGCTAGGCAGGGGCGTAGCTCCTACAATGAGCAGTTCTTC. It is translated as CSARQGRSSYNEQFF.

This clonotype appeared once. The rearrangement joins TRBV4-2 to TRBJ2-7; D may match TRBD1 or TRBD2 (5 bases each). The CDR3 extends over 16 amino acids. Trimming pared 1 base from V and 2 bases from J, leaving 15 bases between. Germline CDR1 is LGHNA and CDR2 is YNFKEQ. The CDR3 is CASSQGGHRRPYEQYF. CDR3 nucleotide sequence: TGTGCCAGCAGCCAAGGAGGGCACAGGCGGCCCTACGAGCAGTACTTC.

The rearrangement uses TRBV25-1 and TRBJ2-7; perhaps TRBD2 as D (7 bases). CDR1 is MGHDK and CDR2 is SYGVNS in the germline V gene. Trimming pared 1 base from V and 0 bases from J, leaving 13 bases between. This CDR3 has 16 amino acids. In nucleotides, the CDR3 is TGTGCCAGCAGTGAATTGGGAGGGGGGGCCTCCTACGAGCAGTACTTC. It codes for CASSELGGGASYEQYF.

The chain has TRBV7-2 and TRBJ1-5; 8 bases line up with TRBD1. With V trimmed by 4 bases and J by 6 bases, 11 bases remained unmatched. The CDR3 is made up of 16 amino acids. Germline CDR1 reads SGHTA; CDR2 reads FQGNSA. CDR3 nucleotide sequence: TGTGCCAGCAGCTCTAGCAGGACAGGGCATAGTCAGCCCCAGCATTTT. Protein product: CASSSSRTGHSQPQHF. Looking up the rest from reference TRBV7-2 and TRBJ1-5 gives the full variable domain: GAGVSQSPSNKVTEKGKDVELRCDPISGHTALYWYRQSLGQGLEFLIYFQGNSAPDKSGLPSDRFSAERTGGSVSTLTIQRTQQEDSAVYLCASSSSRTGHSQPQHFGDGTRLSIL.

V is TRBV5-4 and J is TRBJ2-7, with 8 bases matching TRBD2. After removal of 1 base from V and 1 base from J, the junction contained 7 bases not matched to a gene. The CDR3 totals 16 residues. The germline V gene encodes CDR1 SGHNT and CDR2 YYREEE (reference sequence). The CDR3 loop is CASSLPSGTRSYEQYF. The CDR3 coding sequence is TGTGCCAGCAGCTTGCCTTCCGGGACTAGGTCCTACGAGCAGTACTTC. Variable domain in full (rest from reference TRBV5-4 and TRBJ2-7): ETGVTQSPTHLIKTRGQQVTLRCSSQSGHNTVSWYQQALGQGPQFIFQYYREEENGRGNFPPRFSGLQFPNYSSELNVNALELDDSALYLCASSLPSGTRSYEQYFGPGTRLTVT.

This clonotype came up once. The chain joins TRBV25-1 to TRBJ1-2; D is ambiguous. Germline CDR1 and CDR2: MGHDK and SYGVNS. The V gene lost 4 bases and the J gene lost 3 bases, with 6 bases spanning the gap. The CDR3 is 12 amino acids. The DNA for the CDR3 is TGTGCCAGCAGTGGGGAGGACTATGGCTACACCTTC. Protein product: CASSGEDYGYTF.

The chain combines TRBV10-3 with TRBJ1-2; no firm D call. The V end was cut by 11 bases, the J end by 0 bases, with 16 bases between. CDR1 is ENHRY and CDR2 is SYGVKD in the germline V gene. The CDR3 totals 14 residues. CDR3 protein: CAAIGGQANYGYTF. CDR3 coding DNA: TGTGCCGCGATAGGTGGTCAGGCTAACTATGGCTACACCTTC.

The gene calls are TRBV4-1 and TRBJ2-3; no clear D. The CDR3 covers 13 residues. CDR1 MGHRA and CDR2 YSYEKL come from the germline V gene. Trimming cost V 0 bases and J 6 bases, with 7 bases left between them. This chain's CDR3 is CASSQEYSDTQYF. The CDR3 DNA follows: TGCGCCAGCAGCCAAGAATACAGTGATACGCAGTATTTT.

The chain recombines TRBV20-1 with TRBJ2-5; D possibly corresponds to TRBD1 (6 bases). The CDR3 spans 13 residues. Trimming stripped 4 bases from V and 2 bases from J, with 11 bases between. Germline loops: CDR1 DFQATT, CDR2 SNEGSKA (reference sequence). The DNA of the CDR3 is TGCAGTGCTACCCAGGGGTGGCAAGAGACCCAGTACTTC. Translation: CSATQGWQETQYF.

CDR3 nucleotide sequence: TGTGCCGTCCACCCTGTAGCCAAAAACATTCAGTACTTC. Its protein is CAVHPVAKNIQYF. V and J are TRBV7-9 and TRBJ2-4, with D hard to call. Germline V lookup: CDR1 SEHNR, CDR2 FQNEAQ (reference sequence). The CDR3 runs to 13 residues. V shed 11 bases and J shed 0 bases, with 11 bases lying between them.

The CDR3 nucleotides read TGTGCCAGCTCACCTCGGGACAACGCTGAAGCTTTCTTT. It encodes CASSPRDNAEAFF. This chain uses TRBV18 with TRBJ1-1, with D possibly being TRBD1 (6 bases). Trimming stripped 3 bases from V and 6 bases from J, with 11 bases between. The germline V gene has CDR1 KGHSH and CDR2 LQKENI. The CDR3 totals 13 residues.

The V gene is TRBV2, the J gene TRBJ2-6; a weak D match, TRBD2 (5 bases). Trimming stripped 6 bases from V and 2 bases from J, with 11 bases between. The CDR3 totals 15 residues. Germline V gene sequence: CDR1 SNHLY, CDR2 FYNNEI. This chain's CDR3 is CASSREGTGANVLTF. The CDR3, as DNA: TGTGCCAGCAGCCGGGAAGGGACTGGGGCCAACGTCCTGACTTTC.